These T cell receptor beta chains were read from a single sample in a study of T cell repertoires in cytomegalovirus infection. For these receptors, no antigen is known. Using its own MiXCR run on the reads, TCRdb lists one record per CDR3 protein. The top ten clones hold around 15% of a sample with fewer than 1,000,000 distinct CDR3 sequences, 30% to 40% of them seen once. This sample comprised cultured CD8+ T cells from PBMCs, obtained from culture after CMV antigen stimulation. All receptors come from a human donor in good health (CMV status not recorded). Some clones in this sample may be carry-over from other donors' samples. The CDR3 runs from the conserved cysteine through the conserved F or W. The D gene is left open where the match is weak. Clone size is stated in some rows and not others, as once, few, many or a class when expanded.

CDR3 DNA: TGTGCCAGCAGTCCGTATGGCCGGGACAGGGCATTTAATGAGCAGTTCTTC
CDR3 protein: CASSPYGRDRAFNEQFF
clone size: few
D gene: TRBD1
J gene: TRBJ2-1
V gene: TRBV6-2/TRBV6-3

CDR3 DNA: TGTGCCTATACGGCCCTCACAGATACGCAGTATTTT
CDR3 protein: CAYTALTDTQYF
clone size: .
D gene: .
J gene: TRBJ2-3
V gene: TRBV2

CDR3 DNA: TGTGCCAGCAGCCGGACAGGGAGGTTTGAAGCTTTCTTT
CDR3 protein: CASSRTGRFEAFF
clone size: .
D gene: TRBD1
J gene: TRBJ1-1
V gene: TRBV12-3/TRBV12-4

CDR3 DNA: TGCGCCAGCAGCCAAGAAGGACGAGTCCAAGAGACCCAGTACTTC
CDR3 protein: CASSQEGRVQETQYF
clone size: .
D gene: .
J gene: TRBJ2-5
V gene: TRBV4-1

CDR3 DNA: TGCAGCGTTGGCCACGGGGGGGCTTACAATGAGCAGTTCTTC
CDR3 protein: CSVGHGGAYNEQFF
clone size: few
D gene: TRBD2
J gene: TRBJ2-1
V gene: TRBV29-1

CDR3 DNA: TGTGCCAGCAGCCCATCTCGACAGGCGTTTAAGAGGGGCTACACCTTC
CDR3 protein: CASSPSRQAFKRGYTF
clone size: few
D gene: .
J gene: TRBJ1-2
V gene: TRBV3-1

CDR3 DNA: TGTGCCAGCAGCCCGGCGGGAAGCCTCACTGAAGCTTTCTTT
CDR3 protein: CASSPAGSLTEAFF
clone size: .
D gene: .
J gene: TRBJ1-1
V gene: TRBV9

CDR3 DNA: TGCCCCAGCAGCCAAGAAATCTCGGGACTCATCCCCAATGAGCAGTTCTTC
CDR3 protein: CPSSQEISGLIPNEQFF
clone size: .
D gene: .
J gene: TRBJ2-1
V gene: TRBV4-1

CDR3 DNA: TGTGCCAGCAGTGAAGTGAGGGCAGTCGAAGCTTTCTTT
CDR3 protein: CASSEVRAVEAFF
clone size: .
D gene: .
J gene: TRBJ1-1
V gene: TRBV2

CDR3 DNA: TGTGCCAGCAGTTCCAGCGACAAGGATACGCAGTATTTT
CDR3 protein: CASSSSDKDTQYF
clone size: .
D gene: .
J gene: TRBJ2-3
V gene: TRBV27

CDR3 DNA: TGCGCCAGCAGCCAGGGACTAGCGGCCCAAGAGACCCAGTACTTC
CDR3 protein: CASSQGLAAQETQYF
clone size: many
D gene: TRBD2
J gene: TRBJ2-5
V gene: TRBV4-1

CDR3 DNA: TGCAGCGTTGAAGGCAGGGGGGTTGGTGGCACTGAAGCTTTCTTT
CDR3 protein: CSVEGRGVGGTEAFF
clone size: .
D gene: TRBD1
J gene: TRBJ1-1
V gene: TRBV29-1

CDR3 DNA: TGTGCTAGTGGCTCTCCGAGGGTCGAGACCCAGTACTTC
CDR3 protein: CASGSPRVETQYF
clone size: few
D gene: .
J gene: TRBJ2-5
V gene: TRBV12-5

CDR3 DNA: TGTGCCAGCAGCCCTTGGACAGGGGAACAAGCTTTCTTT
CDR3 protein: CASSPWTGEQAFF
clone size: few
D gene: TRBD1
J gene: TRBJ1-1
V gene: TRBV7-9

CDR3 DNA: TGTGCCAGCAGTTACTCGAGTCTAGAATCGGCTGAGCAGTTCTTC
CDR3 protein: CASSYSSLESAEQFF
clone size: few
D gene: .
J gene: TRBJ2-1
V gene: TRBV6-2/TRBV6-3

CDR3 DNA: TGTGCCAGCAGCATAGGAGGCGGGGGCACCGGTGGCTACACCTTC
CDR3 protein: CASSIGGGGTGGYTF
clone size: few
D gene: .
J gene: TRBJ1-2
V gene: TRBV7-8

CDR3 DNA: TGTGCCAGCAGCATTCCCAGGGGGCAAGAGACCCAGTACTTC
CDR3 protein: CASSIPRGQETQYF
clone size: .
D gene: TRBD1
J gene: TRBJ2-5
V gene: TRBV7-2

CDR3 DNA: TGTGCCAGCAGCTTAAGGGTTGGGGGACAAGAGGGCTACACCTTC
CDR3 protein: CASSLRVGGQEGYTF
clone size: many
D gene: .
J gene: TRBJ1-2
V gene: TRBV7-2

CDR3 DNA: TGTGCCAGCAGTTTTCAGGGGAATGAAGCTTTCTTT
CDR3 protein: CASSFQGNEAFF
clone size: few
D gene: .
J gene: TRBJ1-1
V gene: TRBV12-3/TRBV12-4

CDR3 DNA: TGTGCCAGCAGTGAAGGGACTAGCGGCTCCTACAATGAGCAGTTCTTC
CDR3 protein: CASSEGTSGSYNEQFF
clone size: .
D gene: TRBD2
J gene: TRBJ2-1
V gene: TRBV2

CDR3 DNA: TGTGCCAGCTTCTCAGTTCCGGGGGAGCTGTTTTTT
CDR3 protein: CASFSVPGELFF
clone size: .
D gene: .
J gene: TRBJ2-2
V gene: TRBV12-3/TRBV12-4

CDR3 DNA: TGTGCCAGCAGTTCTGACAGGGTGGTGACTGAAGCTTTCTTT
CDR3 protein: CASSSDRVVTEAFF
clone size: few
D gene: TRBD1
J gene: TRBJ1-1
V gene: TRBV5-6

CDR3 DNA: TGTGCCAGCAGGGCGCGGGACAGGAGAAGCACAGATACGCAGTATTTT
CDR3 protein: CASRARDRRSTDTQYF
clone size: few
D gene: TRBD1
J gene: TRBJ2-3
V gene: TRBV6-2/TRBV6-3

CDR3 DNA: TGTGCCAGCAGTGACTGGAGGAACACTGAAGCTTTCTTT
CDR3 protein: CASSDWRNTEAFF
clone size: few
D gene: .
J gene: TRBJ1-1
V gene: TRBV25-1

CDR3 DNA: TGTGCCACCTTTGGGAGGGGCCAGAACACCGGGGAGCTGTTTTTT
CDR3 protein: CATFGRGQNTGELFF
clone size: few
D gene: TRBD2
J gene: TRBJ2-2
V gene: TRBV2

CDR3 DNA: TGTGCCAGCAGTCCGGACGGAGCTAACTATGGCTACACCTTC
CDR3 protein: CASSPDGANYGYTF
clone size: .
D gene: .
J gene: TRBJ1-2
V gene: TRBV6-1

CDR3 DNA: TGTGCCAGCAGTTCGGGCAGGGAGTATGGCTACACCTTC
CDR3 protein: CASSSGREYGYTF
clone size: few
D gene: .
J gene: TRBJ1-2
V gene: TRBV27

CDR3 DNA: TGTGCCAGCAGCCCCACAGGGGGGATCACTGAAGCTTTCTTT
CDR3 protein: CASSPTGGITEAFF
clone size: .
D gene: TRBD1
J gene: TRBJ1-1
V gene: TRBV6-2/TRBV6-3

CDR3 DNA: TGTGCCAGCAGCTTCGGCAGGAGGGAGACCCAGTACTTC
CDR3 protein: CASSFGRRETQYF
clone size: .
D gene: .
J gene: TRBJ2-5
V gene: TRBV13

CDR3 DNA: TGTGCCAGCAGTTTGAAGGGGGCTTACACTGAAGCTTTCTTT
CDR3 protein: CASSLKGAYTEAFF
clone size: .
D gene: TRBD1
J gene: TRBJ1-1
V gene: TRBV28

CDR3 DNA: TGCGCCAGCAGCCAAGGGCATGGGGGCCACTATGGCTACACCTTC
CDR3 protein: CASSQGHGGHYGYTF
clone size: few
D gene: .
J gene: TRBJ1-2
V gene: TRBV4-1

CDR3 DNA: TGTGCCAGCAGCAGTGGTGTACAGGGCGAAGCCTACGAGCAGTACTTC
CDR3 protein: CASSSGVQGEAYEQYF
clone size: few
D gene: .
J gene: TRBJ2-7
V gene: TRBV7-2

CDR3 DNA: TGTGCCAGCAGCTCGGGACAGGGGGTGGTCGACGGGGAGCTGTTTTTT
CDR3 protein: CASSSGQGVVDGELFF
clone size: once
D gene: TRBD1
J gene: TRBJ2-2
V gene: TRBV7-9

CDR3 DNA: TGTGCCAGCAGTGTTCGGAGAGGGTACTCTGGCTACACCTTC
CDR3 protein: CASSVRRGYSGYTF
clone size: few
D gene: .
J gene: TRBJ1-2
V gene: TRBV6-1

CDR3 DNA: TGCAGTGCTAGGGCCAGGATGAATAGCAATCAGCCCCAGCATTTT
CDR3 protein: CSARARMNSNQPQHF
clone size: .
D gene: .
J gene: TRBJ1-5
V gene: TRBV20-1

CDR3 DNA: TGTGCCAGCAGTTATAGCAGGGACAATCAGCCCCAGCATTTT
CDR3 protein: CASSYSRDNQPQHF
clone size: .
D gene: .
J gene: TRBJ1-5
V gene: TRBV6-2/TRBV6-3

CDR3 DNA: TGTGCCAGCAGCTTACCAACACACTGGGAAAAACTGTTTTTT
CDR3 protein: CASSLPTHWEKLFF
clone size: .
D gene: .
J gene: TRBJ1-4
V gene: TRBV7-9

CDR3 DNA: TGTGCTGCAAGCGGGGGGGATGCAGATACGCAGTATTTT
CDR3 protein: CAASGGDADTQYF
clone size: .
D gene: TRBD2
J gene: TRBJ2-3
V gene: TRBV19

CDR3 DNA: TGTGCCAACAGCCTCGGAGGCGGGGAGCTGTTTTTT
CDR3 protein: CANSLGGGELFF
clone size: .
D gene: .
J gene: TRBJ2-2
V gene: TRBV7-6

CDR3 DNA: TGTGCCAGCAGCTTAGCCGGGACCACCTACGAGCAGTACTTC
CDR3 protein: CASSLAGTTYEQYF
clone size: many
D gene: .
J gene: TRBJ2-7
V gene: TRBV7-9

CDR3 DNA: TGCGCCAGCAGCCAAGAGATGCGGGGGAACGGGGAGCTGTTTTTT
CDR3 protein: CASSQEMRGNGELFF
clone size: few
D gene: TRBD2
J gene: TRBJ2-2
V gene: TRBV4-1

CDR3 DNA: TGTGCCAGCAGTTCCCCCGGGACAGGAGGCACTGAAGCTTTCTTT
CDR3 protein: CASSSPGTGGTEAFF
clone size: many
D gene: TRBD1
J gene: TRBJ1-1
V gene: TRBV28

CDR3 DNA: TGCGCCAGCAGCGGGGACAGGGTAGAAGACTACGAGCAGTACTTC
CDR3 protein: CASSGDRVEDYEQYF
clone size: .
D gene: TRBD1
J gene: TRBJ2-7
V gene: TRBV5-1

CDR3 DNA: TGCAGTGCTAGAGGAGGGGACCGGGACAGGGGTAATCTCTACTATGGCTACACCTTC
CDR3 protein: CSARGGDRDRGNLYYGYTF
clone size: .
D gene: TRBD1
J gene: TRBJ1-2
V gene: TRBV20-1

CDR3 DNA: TGTGTCAGCAGCTCACAAAACACCGGGGAGCTGTTTTTT
CDR3 protein: CVSSSQNTGELFF
clone size: .
D gene: .
J gene: TRBJ2-2
V gene: TRBV7-6

CDR3 DNA: TGTGCCAGCAGTCGTACAGGTTCGGGGGACCAAGAGACCCAGTACTTC
CDR3 protein: CASSRTGSGDQETQYF
clone size: .
D gene: .
J gene: TRBJ2-5
V gene: TRBV11-1

CDR3 DNA: TGTGCCAGCAGCTTAGGGACAGAGAACACTGAAGCTTTCTTT
CDR3 protein: CASSLGTENTEAFF
clone size: many
D gene: .
J gene: TRBJ1-1
V gene: TRBV7-6

CDR3 DNA: TGTGCCAGCAGCCACCCAAGGACAGTGACAGAAGGCTACACCTTC
CDR3 protein: CASSHPRTVTEGYTF
clone size: many
D gene: .
J gene: TRBJ1-2
V gene: TRBV7-2

CDR3 DNA: TGTGCCAGCAGTGACACCTCGGGGGAGACCCAGTACTTC
CDR3 protein: CASSDTSGETQYF
clone size: .
D gene: .
J gene: TRBJ2-5
V gene: TRBV2

CDR3 DNA: TGCGCCAGCAGTGAGTCACCCGGCCAAGCTTTCTTT
CDR3 protein: CASSESPGQAFF
clone size: .
D gene: .
J gene: TRBJ1-1
V gene: TRBV10-1

CDR3 DNA: TGTGCCAGCAGTGAACCGGTCTTCGGGACCCAGTACTTC
CDR3 protein: CASSEPVFGTQYF
clone size: few
D gene: .
J gene: TRBJ2-5
V gene: TRBV6-1

CDR3 DNA: TGTGCCAGCAGTAGGGCAGGTGGTTCGTGGGGCTACACCTTC
CDR3 protein: CASSRAGGSWGYTF
clone size: .
D gene: .
J gene: TRBJ1-2
V gene: TRBV27

CDR3 DNA: TGTGCCAGCAGTGAAAAGGCAGATACGCAGTATTTT
CDR3 protein: CASSEKADTQYF
clone size: few
D gene: .
J gene: TRBJ2-3
V gene: TRBV6-1

CDR3 DNA: TGTGCCAGCAGCCGGCGTGACACTGAAGCTTTCTTT
CDR3 protein: CASSRRDTEAFF
clone size: many
D gene: .
J gene: TRBJ1-1
V gene: TRBV27